This T cell receptor (beta chain) is drawn from a study of early T cells in non-severe SARS-CoV-2 infection. This clonotype was picked up many times. Researchers tagged individual cDNA molecules with unique molecular identifiers. TCRdb re-derived calls from the 5' RACE reads in MiXCR, one entry per CDR3 protein. The table shows approximately 99,000 distinct CDR3 sequences, with roughly an eighth occurring only once. The V and J ends lost 5 bases and 5 bases respectively, with 7 bases between them. This CDR3 contains 11 residues. Looked up from germline, CDR1 is SGHAT and CDR2 is FQNNGV. This chain joins TRBV11-2 and TRBJ2-7, with unresolved D. The TCR was taken from an adult who was a healthcare worker with PCR-confirmed SARS-CoV-2 infection or an uninfected control (not recorded which). The sequenced material came from whole blood. CDR3 sequence: CASSETHEQYF. In nucleotides, the CDR3 is TGTGCCAGCAGCGAGACCCACGAGCAGTACTTC.